Listed below are T cell receptor beta chains from one sample, sequenced in a study of T cell responses to AZD1222 COVID-19 vaccine. The assay was immunoSEQ multiplex PCR, and TCRdb's table has in-frame clones only and misses some. The sample has approximately 150,000 clones, 91% seen once; the top ten hold 6.5% to 8%. Sequenced material: peripheral blood, taken 28 days after the second dose of the MenACWY control vaccine. The receptors stem from an adult who received the MenACWY meningococcal vaccine as a control. Each CDR3 is given with its conserved first and last residue. Each record gives: J gene, D gene, V gene, clone size, CDR3 DNA, CDR3 protein. The D gene is left open where the match is weak. Some rows have no size entry. The others give once, few or many, or a class for an expanded clone.

TRBJ2-5 . TRBV2 . TGTGCCAGCACCGGGGGACAGCCACAAGAGACCCAGTACTTC CASTGGQPQETQYF
TRBJ1-1 . TRBV28 . TGTGCCACCGGACAGTCGAACACTGAAGCTTTCTTT CATGQSNTEAFF
TRBJ1-6 TRBD1 TRBV5-1 . TGCGCCAGCAGCCTACAGGGGGCGCAGGTCACTTCACCCCTCCACTTT CASSLQGAQVTSPLHF
TRBJ1-2 . TRBV4-3 . TGCGCCAGCAGCCAAGAACTGGGTAACTATGGCTACACCTTC CASSQELGNYGYTF
TRBJ2-7 . TRBV5-5 few TGTGCCAGCAGCTTCAGGGAAGAGCAGTACTTC CASSFREEQYF
TRBJ2-7 TRBD1 TRBV23-1 . TGCGCCAGCAGTCCACAGGGGCTATACTCCTACGAGCAGTACTTC CASSPQGLYSYEQYF
TRBJ2-2 . TRBV5-5 . TGTGCCAGCAGCCCCGCCCCCTTGACCACCGGGGAGCTGTTTTTT CASSPAPLTTGELFF
TRBJ1-5 . TRBV19 . TGTGCCAGTAGTATGGGGGTCAGACAGCCCCAGCATTTT CASSMGVRQPQHF
TRBJ1-1 . TRBV6-5 once TGTGCCAGCAGTTACCCGGGAGGACAGGAAGCTTTCTTT CASSYPGGQEAFF
TRBJ2-7 . TRBV6-6 . TGTGCCAGCAGATCCACTAGCTTCAGAAAGGGGGAGCAGTACTTC CASRSTSFRKGEQYF
TRBJ2-7 . TRBV6-1 once TGTGCCAGCAGTTATGGGCCCGCGGAGAAAGAGCAGTACTTC CASSYGPAEKEQYF
TRBJ2-7 . TRBV10-1 . TGCGCCAGCAGTGAGCCAGGGGTGGGCTCCTACGAGCAGTACTTC CASSEPGVGSYEQYF